Sequencing of this T cell receptor beta chain was carried out in a study of blood T cell repertoires in COVID-19. In the study overall: Italy, Spain and the United States were the sources of the convalescent and acute COVID-19 samples.

The V and J ends lost 6 bases and 2 bases respectively, with 7 bases between them. Germline V gene sequence: CDR1 MNHEY, CDR2 SVGAGI. The CDR3 is 12 amino acids. Repertoires were generated with immunoSEQ multiplex PCR, while TCRdb's copy carries only in-frame clones and drops some. Of about 52,000 clones in the sample, roughly 87% were seen once. This clonotype was sampled from a human donor with active COVID-19. The donor label of this sample is uncertain. The chain has TRBV6-5 and TRBJ1-1; D is ambiguous. The specimen sequenced was peripheral blood. Written as DNA, the CDR3 is TGTGCCAGCAGAACAGTTAACACTGAAGCTTTCTTT. Its protein is CASRTVNTEAFF.